Following are 4 T cell receptor beta chains from one sample sequenced in a study of glioma-infiltrating T cells after dendritic cell vaccination. TCRdb's copy holds only in-frame clones and misses some; the assay was immunoSEQ multiplex PCR. This sample has fewer than 100,000 clones, with 85% to 90% found just once. The input for sequencing was blood, taken before dendritic cell vaccination. The receptors come from a human donor with glioblastoma.

V gene TRBV11-2 combines with J gene TRBJ1-2, with D uncertain. The CDR3 loop spans 12 amino acids. V dropped 5 bases and J dropped 7 bases, with 11 bases sitting between them. Germline-derived CDR1 and CDR2 are SGHAT and FQNNGV. CDR3 bases: TGTGCCAGCAGCGTCTCGTACAGTGGCTACACCTTC. It translates to CASSVSYSGYTF. The full variable domain, with the rest looked up from reference TRBV11-2 and TRBJ1-2, is EAGVAQSPRYKIIEKRQSVAFWCNPISGHATLYWYQQILGQGPKLLIQFQNNGVVDDSQLPKDRFSAERLKGVDSTLKIQPAKLEDSAVYLCASSVSYSGYTFGSGTRLTVV.

This rearrangement joins TRBV28 to TRBJ2-5; 10 bases line up with TRBD1. The CDR3 is 15 residues long. Trimming at V came to 6 bases and at J to 5 bases, leaving 9 bases not matched to a gene. Germline CDR1 MDHEN, CDR2 SYDVKM. This CDR3 is CASSSGTGDLETQYF. The CDR3 DNA follows: TGTGCCAGCAGCTCCGGGACAGGGGATCTGGAGACCCAGTACTTC.

Only a few counts were recorded for this clone. The chain uses TRBV2 and TRBJ1-3; TRBD1 matches at 9 bases. J lost 4 bases, V lost 5 bases, and 6 bases had no gene match. Germline CDR1 and CDR2: SNHLY and FYNNEI. This CDR3 is 15 amino acids long. Here the CDR3 reads CASSPGQGQGNTIYF. Written as DNA, the CDR3 is TGTGCCAGCAGTCCGGGACAGGGACAGGGAAACACCATATATTTT. The whole variable domain, remainder taken from reference TRBV2 and TRBJ1-3, is EPEVTQTPSHQVTQMGQEVILRCVPISNHLYFYWYRQILGQKVEFLVSFYNNEISEKSEIFDDQFSVERPDGSNFTLKIRSTKLEDSAMYFCASSPGQGQGNTIYFGEGSWLTVV.

The V call is TRBV20-1, the J call TRBJ2-7; D might be TRBD1 (6 bases). The germline CDR1 and CDR2 sequences are DFQATT and SNEGSKA (reference sequence). This CDR3 spans 10 amino acids. CDR3 sequence: CRPNRDEQYF. CDR3 DNA sequence: TGCAGACCGAACAGGGACGAGCAGTACTTC.